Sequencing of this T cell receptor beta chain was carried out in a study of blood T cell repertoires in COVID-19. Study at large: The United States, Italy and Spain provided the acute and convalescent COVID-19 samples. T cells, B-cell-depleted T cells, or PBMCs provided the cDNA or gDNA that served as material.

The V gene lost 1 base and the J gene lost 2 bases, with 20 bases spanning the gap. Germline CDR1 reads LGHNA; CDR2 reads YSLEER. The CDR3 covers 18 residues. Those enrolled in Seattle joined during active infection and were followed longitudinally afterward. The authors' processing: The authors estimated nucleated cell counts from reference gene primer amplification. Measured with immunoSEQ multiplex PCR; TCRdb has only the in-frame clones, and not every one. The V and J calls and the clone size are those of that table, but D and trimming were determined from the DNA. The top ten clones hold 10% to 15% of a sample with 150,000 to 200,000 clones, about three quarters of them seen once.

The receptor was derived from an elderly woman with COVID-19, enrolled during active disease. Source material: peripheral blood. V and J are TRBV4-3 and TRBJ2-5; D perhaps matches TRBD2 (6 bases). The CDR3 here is CASSQVATVGSGQETQYF. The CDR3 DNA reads TGCGCCAGCAGCCAAGTGGCGACAGTGGGTAGCGGTCAAGAGACCCAGTACTTC.